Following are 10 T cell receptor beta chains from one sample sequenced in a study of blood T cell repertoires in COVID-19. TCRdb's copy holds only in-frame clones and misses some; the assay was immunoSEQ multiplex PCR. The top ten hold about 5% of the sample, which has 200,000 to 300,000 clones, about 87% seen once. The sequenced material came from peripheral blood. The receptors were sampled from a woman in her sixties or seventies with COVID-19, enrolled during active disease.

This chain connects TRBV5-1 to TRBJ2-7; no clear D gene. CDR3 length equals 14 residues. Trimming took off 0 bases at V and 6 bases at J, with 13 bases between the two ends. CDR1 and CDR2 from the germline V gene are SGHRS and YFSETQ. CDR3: CASSLEPYVPEQYF. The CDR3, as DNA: TGCGCCAGCAGCTTGGAGCCTTATGTCCCCGAGCAGTACTTC.

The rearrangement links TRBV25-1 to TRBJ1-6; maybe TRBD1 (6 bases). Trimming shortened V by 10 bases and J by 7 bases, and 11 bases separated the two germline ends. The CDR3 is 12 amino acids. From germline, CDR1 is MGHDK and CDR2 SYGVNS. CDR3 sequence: CATIQGNSPLHF. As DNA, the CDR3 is TGTGCCACCATACAGGGCAATTCACCCCTCCACTTT.

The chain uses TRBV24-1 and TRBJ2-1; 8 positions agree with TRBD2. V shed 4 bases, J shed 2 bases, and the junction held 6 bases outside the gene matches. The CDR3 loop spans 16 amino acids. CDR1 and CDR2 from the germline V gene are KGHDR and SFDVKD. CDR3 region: CATSDPRGGTYNEQFF. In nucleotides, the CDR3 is TGTGCCACCAGTGACCCTCGGGGGGGGACCTACAATGAGCAGTTCTTC.

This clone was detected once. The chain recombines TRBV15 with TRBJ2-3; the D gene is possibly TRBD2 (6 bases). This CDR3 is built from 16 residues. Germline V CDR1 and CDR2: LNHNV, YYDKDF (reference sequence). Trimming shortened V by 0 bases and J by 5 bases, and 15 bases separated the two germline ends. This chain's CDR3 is CATSRDLAEGIDTQYF. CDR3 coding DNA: TGTGCCACCAGCAGAGATTTGGCGGAGGGGATAGATACGCAGTATTTT. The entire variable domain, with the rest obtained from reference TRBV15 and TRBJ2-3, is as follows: DAMVIQNPRYQVTQFGKPVTLSCSQTLNHNVMYWYQQKSSQAPKLLFHYYDKDFNNEADTPDNFQSRRPNTSFCFLDIRSPGLGDTAMYLCATSRDLAEGIDTQYFGPGTRLTVL.

The CDR3, as DNA: TGTGCCAGCAGCTTAAGGGGCCTTAATGAAAAACTGTTTTTT. This encodes CASSLRGLNEKLFF. This chain uses TRBV5-4 with TRBJ1-4, with a possible D match to TRBD1 (5 bases). V lost 2 bases and J 4 bases, leaving 9 bases between the germline ends. The CDR3 length is 14 residues. Germline V gene lookup returns CDR1 SGHNT and CDR2 YYREEE (reference sequence).

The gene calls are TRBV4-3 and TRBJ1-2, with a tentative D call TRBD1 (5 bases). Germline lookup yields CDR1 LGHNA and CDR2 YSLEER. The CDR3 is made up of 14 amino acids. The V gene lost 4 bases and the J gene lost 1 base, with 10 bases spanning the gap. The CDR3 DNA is TGCGCCAGCAGCCCCGGCGGGGGTAACTATGGCTACACCTTC. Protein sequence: CASSPGGGNYGYTF.

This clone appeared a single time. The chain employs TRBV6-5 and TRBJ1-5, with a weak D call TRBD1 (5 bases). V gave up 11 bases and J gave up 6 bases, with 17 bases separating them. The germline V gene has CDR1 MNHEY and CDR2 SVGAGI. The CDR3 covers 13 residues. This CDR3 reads CAGAGGPIQPQHF. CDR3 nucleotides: TGTGCCGGGGCCGGGGGTCCCATTCAGCCCCAGCATTTT.

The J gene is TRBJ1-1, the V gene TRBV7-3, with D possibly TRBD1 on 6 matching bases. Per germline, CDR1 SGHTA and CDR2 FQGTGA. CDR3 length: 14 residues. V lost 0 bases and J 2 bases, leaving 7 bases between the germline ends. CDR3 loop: CASSLTGHNTEAFF. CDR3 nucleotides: TGTGCCAGCAGCTTAACGGGACACAACACTGAAGCTTTCTTT.

The CDR3 here is CASSQDPAGGPTDTQYF. The CDR3 region has the DNA TGTGCCAGCAGCCAAGATCCAGCGGGAGGGCCCACAGATACGCAGTATTTT. This chain connects TRBV3-1 (or the pseudogene TRBV3-2) to TRBJ2-3; 10 bases are shared with TRBD2. V shed 0 bases and J 2 bases; nucleotides not matched to a gene: 5. The length of the CDR3 is 17 residues. Germline CDR1 reads LGHDT; CDR2 reads YNNKEL (reference sequence).

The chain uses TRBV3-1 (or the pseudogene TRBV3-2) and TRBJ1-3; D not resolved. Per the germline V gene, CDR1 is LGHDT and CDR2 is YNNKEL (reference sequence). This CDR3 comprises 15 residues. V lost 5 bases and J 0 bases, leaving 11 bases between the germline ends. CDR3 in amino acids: CASSYQMVSGNTIYF. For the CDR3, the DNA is TGTGCCAGCAGCTACCAGATGGTCTCTGGAAACACCATATATTTT.